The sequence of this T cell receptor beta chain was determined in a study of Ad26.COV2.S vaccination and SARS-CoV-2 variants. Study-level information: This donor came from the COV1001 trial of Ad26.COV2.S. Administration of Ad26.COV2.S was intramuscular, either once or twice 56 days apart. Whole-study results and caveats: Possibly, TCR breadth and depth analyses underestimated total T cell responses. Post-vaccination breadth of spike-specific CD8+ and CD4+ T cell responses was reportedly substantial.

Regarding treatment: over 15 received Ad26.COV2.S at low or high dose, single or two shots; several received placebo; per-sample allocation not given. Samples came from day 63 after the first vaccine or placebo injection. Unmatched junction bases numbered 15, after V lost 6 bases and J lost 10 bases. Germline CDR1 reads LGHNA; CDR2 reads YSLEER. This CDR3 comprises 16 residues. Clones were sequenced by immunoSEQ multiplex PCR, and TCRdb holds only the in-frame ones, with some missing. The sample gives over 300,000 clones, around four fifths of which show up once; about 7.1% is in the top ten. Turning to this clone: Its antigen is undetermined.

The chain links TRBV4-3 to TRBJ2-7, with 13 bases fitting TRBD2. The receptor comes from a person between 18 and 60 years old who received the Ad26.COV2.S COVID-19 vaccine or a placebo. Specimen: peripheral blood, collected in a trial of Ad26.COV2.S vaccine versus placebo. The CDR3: CASSPTTGTSGDVQYF. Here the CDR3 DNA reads TGCGCCAGCAGTCCCACAACCGGGACTAGCGGGGACGTTCAGTACTTC.